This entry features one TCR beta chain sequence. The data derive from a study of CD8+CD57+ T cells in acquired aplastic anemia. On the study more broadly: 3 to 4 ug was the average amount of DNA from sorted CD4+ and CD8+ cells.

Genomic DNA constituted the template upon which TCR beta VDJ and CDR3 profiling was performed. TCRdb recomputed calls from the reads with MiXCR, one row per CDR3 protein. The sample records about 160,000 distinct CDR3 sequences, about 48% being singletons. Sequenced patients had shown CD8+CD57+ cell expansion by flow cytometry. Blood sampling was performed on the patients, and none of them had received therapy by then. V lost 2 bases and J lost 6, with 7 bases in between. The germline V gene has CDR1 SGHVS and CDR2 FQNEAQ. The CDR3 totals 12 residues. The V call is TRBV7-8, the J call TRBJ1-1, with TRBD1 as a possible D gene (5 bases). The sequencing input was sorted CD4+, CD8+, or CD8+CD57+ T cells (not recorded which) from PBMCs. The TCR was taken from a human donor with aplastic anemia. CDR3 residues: CASSLTGAEAFF. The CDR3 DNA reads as TGTGCCAGCAGCTTAACAGGAGCTGAAGCTTTCTTT.